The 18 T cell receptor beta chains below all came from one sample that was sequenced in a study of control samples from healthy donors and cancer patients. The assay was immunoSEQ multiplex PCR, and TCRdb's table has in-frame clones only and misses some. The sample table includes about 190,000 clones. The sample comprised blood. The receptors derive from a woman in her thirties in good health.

This CDR3 reads CASSTPGVEVYEQYF. CDR3 DNA sequence: TGTGCCAGCAGCACGCCGGGGGTAGAAGTCTACGAGCAGTACTTC. V and J are TRBV28 and TRBJ2-7; D is perhaps TRBD2 (6 bases). Germline V gene sequence: CDR1 MDHEN, CDR2 SYDVKM. This CDR3 comprises 15 residues. V lost 6 bases to trimming and J lost 3 bases, with 18 bases between them.

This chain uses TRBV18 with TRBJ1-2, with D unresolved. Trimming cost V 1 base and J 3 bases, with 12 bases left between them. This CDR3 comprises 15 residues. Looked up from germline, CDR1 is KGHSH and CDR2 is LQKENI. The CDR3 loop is CASSPQVQIDYGYTF. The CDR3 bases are TGTGCCAGCTCACCACAGGTACAGATTGACTATGGCTACACCTTC.

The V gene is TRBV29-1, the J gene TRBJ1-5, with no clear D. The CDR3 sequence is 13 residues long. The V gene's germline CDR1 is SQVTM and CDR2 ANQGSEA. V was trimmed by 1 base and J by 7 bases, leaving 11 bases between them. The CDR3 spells CSVEVKVSQPQHF. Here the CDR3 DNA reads TGCAGCGTTGAAGTAAAAGTGTCGCAGCCCCAGCATTTT.

The CDR3 here is CASSWVEGAGEQYF. CDR3 sequence (DNA): TGTGCCAGCAGCTGGGTTGAGGGGGCGGGGGAGCAGTACTTC. This chain joins TRBV5-4 and TRBJ2-7, with TRBD1 as a possible D gene (7 bases). Trimming pared 3 bases from V and 7 bases from J, leaving 17 bases between. The germline CDR1 and CDR2 sequences are SGHNT and YYREEE (reference sequence). This CDR3 region has 14 residues.

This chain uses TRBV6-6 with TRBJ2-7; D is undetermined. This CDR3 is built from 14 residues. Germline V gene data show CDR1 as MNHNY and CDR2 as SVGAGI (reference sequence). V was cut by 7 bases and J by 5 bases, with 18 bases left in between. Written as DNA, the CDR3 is TGTGCCAGCAAACCGCCCCGGGTTAGAGACGAGCAGTACTTC. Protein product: CASKPPRVRDEQYF.

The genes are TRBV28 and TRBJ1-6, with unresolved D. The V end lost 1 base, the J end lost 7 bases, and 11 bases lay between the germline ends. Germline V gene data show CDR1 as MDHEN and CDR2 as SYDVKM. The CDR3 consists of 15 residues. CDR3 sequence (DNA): TGTGCCAGCAGTTTATATGGGAGTGGGAATTCACCCCTCCACTTT. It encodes CASSLYGSGNSPLHF.

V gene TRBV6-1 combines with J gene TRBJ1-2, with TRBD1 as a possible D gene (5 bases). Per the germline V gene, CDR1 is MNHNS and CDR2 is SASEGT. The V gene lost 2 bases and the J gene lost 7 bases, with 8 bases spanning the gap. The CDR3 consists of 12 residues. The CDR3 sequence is CASSEQGLGYTF. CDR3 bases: TGTGCCAGCAGTGAACAGGGTCTTGGCTACACCTTC.

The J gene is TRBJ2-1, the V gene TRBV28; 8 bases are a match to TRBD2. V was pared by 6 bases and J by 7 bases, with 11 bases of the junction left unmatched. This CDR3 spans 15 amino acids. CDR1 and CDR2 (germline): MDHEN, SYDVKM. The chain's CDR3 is CASSTMGLGWNEQFF. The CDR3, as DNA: TGTGCCAGCAGCACCATGGGACTAGGGTGGAATGAGCAGTTCTTC.

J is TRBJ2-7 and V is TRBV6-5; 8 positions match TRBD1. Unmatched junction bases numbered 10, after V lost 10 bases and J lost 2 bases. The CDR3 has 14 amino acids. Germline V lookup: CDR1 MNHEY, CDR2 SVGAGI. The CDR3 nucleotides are TGTGCCACCCGACCTGACAGGGGAACCTACGAGCAGTACTTC. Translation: CATRPDRGTYEQYF.

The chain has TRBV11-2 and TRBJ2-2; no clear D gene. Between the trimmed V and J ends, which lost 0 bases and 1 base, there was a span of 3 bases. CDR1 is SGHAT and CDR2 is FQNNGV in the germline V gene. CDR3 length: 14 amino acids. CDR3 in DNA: TGTGCCAGCAGCTTAGACCTGAACACCGGGGAGCTGTTTTTT. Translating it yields CASSLDLNTGELFF.

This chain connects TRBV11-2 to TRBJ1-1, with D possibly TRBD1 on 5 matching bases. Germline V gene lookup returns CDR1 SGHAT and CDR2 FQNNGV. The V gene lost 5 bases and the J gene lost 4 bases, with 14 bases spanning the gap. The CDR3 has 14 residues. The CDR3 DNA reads TGTGCCAGCAGCGGCCAGGGTGCGACCACTGAAGCTTTCTTT. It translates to CASSGQGATTEAFF.

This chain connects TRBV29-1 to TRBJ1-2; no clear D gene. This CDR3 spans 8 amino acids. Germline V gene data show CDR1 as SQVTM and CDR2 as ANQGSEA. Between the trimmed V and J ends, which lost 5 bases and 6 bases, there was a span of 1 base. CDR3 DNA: TGCAGCGTTAATGGCTACACCTTC. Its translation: CSVNGYTF.

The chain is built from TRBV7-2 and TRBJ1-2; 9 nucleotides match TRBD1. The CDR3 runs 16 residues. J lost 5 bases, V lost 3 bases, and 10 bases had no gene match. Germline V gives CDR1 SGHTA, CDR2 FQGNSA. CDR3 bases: TGTGCCAGCAGCTTCCCAGGACAGGGGTCCACGTATGGCTACACCTTC. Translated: CASSFPGQGSTYGYTF.

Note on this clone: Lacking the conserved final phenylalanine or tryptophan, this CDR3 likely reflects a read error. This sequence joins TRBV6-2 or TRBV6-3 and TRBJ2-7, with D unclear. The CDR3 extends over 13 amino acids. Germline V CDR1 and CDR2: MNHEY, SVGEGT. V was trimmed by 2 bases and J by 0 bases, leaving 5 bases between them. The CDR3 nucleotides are TGTGCCAGCAGTTACGGCGCCTCCTACGAGCAGTACCTC. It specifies CASSYGASYEQYL.

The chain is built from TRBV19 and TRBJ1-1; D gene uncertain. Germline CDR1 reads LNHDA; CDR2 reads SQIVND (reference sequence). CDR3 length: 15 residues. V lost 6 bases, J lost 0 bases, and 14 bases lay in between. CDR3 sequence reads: CASRTHIFMNTEAFF. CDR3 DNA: TGTGCCAGTAGGACACACATTTTTATGAACACTGAAGCTTTCTTT.

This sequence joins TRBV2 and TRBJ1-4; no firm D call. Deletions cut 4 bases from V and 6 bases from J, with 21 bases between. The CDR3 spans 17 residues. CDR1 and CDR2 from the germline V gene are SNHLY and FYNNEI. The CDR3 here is CASSAVRKLGSDEKLFF. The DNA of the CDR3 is TGTGCCAGCAGTGCAGTGAGGAAACTGGGGTCGGATGAAAAACTGTTTTTT.

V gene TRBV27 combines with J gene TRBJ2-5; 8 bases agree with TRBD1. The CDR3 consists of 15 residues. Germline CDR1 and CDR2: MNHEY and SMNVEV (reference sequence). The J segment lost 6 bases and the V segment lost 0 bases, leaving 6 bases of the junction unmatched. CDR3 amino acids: CASSLSTGAMKTQYF. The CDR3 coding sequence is TGTGCCAGCAGTTTATCGACAGGGGCTATGAAGACCCAGTACTTC.

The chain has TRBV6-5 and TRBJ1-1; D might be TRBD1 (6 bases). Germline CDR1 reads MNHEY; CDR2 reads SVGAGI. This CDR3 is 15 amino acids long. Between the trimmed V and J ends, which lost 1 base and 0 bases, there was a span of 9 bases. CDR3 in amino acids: CASSYFGGLNTEAFF. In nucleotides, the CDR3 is TGTGCCAGCAGTTACTTCGGGGGCCTGAACACTGAAGCTTTCTTT.